The entry that follows covers one T cell receptor beta chain sequence. This sample stems from a study of T cell changes during pregnancy in multiple sclerosis. CDR3 size: 14 residues. V gave up 6 bases and J gave up 1 base, with 9 bases separating them. The germline gives CDR1 MDHEN, CDR2 SYDVKM. TCRdb's copy holds only in-frame clones and misses some; the assay was immunoSEQ multiplex PCR. This sample has roughly 40,000 clones, with about 88% found just once. The chain carries TRBV28 and TRBJ2-2, with D tentatively TRBD1 (5 bases). This TCR was sampled from a female donor with multiple sclerosis, enrolled in a pregnancy study. The source material was CD4+ T cells from peripheral blood mononuclear cells, sampled in the first trimester of pregnancy. The CDR3 bases are TGTGCCAGCAGAAGACAGTTGAACACCGGGGAGCTGTTTTTT. It yields the protein CASRRQLNTGELFF.